This TCR beta chain was found in a study of identifying expanded T cells in peripheral blood. During the collection period, no donor immune events like infections were recorded. V gave up 1 base and J gave up 1 base, with 5 bases separating them. The CDR3 is 14 residues long. Germline CDR1 MGHRA, CDR2 YSYEKL. TCRdb keeps only in-frame clones here, not all; method: immunoSEQ multiplex PCR. The sample records around 130,000 clones, around 88% being singletons. The TCR comes from a person between 18 and 75 years old in good health. The V and J genes are TRBV4-1 and TRBJ1-3; D gene ambiguous. The specimen sequenced was blood. DNA for the CDR3: TGCGCCAGCAGCCAAGGACATTCTGGAAACACCATATATTTT. This sequence encodes CASSQGHSGNTIYF.